This TCR beta chain derives from a study of cytomegalovirus exposure and HLA in healthy donors. As for the study in general: Earlier work reported 100 million to 130 million unique TCR beta sequences from roughly 180 million T cells. General observations from the study: An assumption of roughly uniform sequencing depth across donors underlay the presence/absence analyses. V- and J-gene trimming of TCR beta was linked (in a later analysis) to a missense DCLRE1C variant.

Concerning this clone: The antigen remains unidentified.

CDR3 length: 14 amino acids. Trimming cost V 4 bases and J 3 bases, with 10 bases left between them. Germline V CDR1 and CDR2: LGHNA, YNFKEQ. This PCR relied on a set of 60 Vbeta primers and 13 Jbeta primers. Profiling relied on immunoSEQ multiplex PCR, and the TCRdb table lists in-frame clones only, not all of them. Of under 200,000 clones in the sample, approximately 71% were seen once. The sequenced sample consisted of PBMCs. This TCR was recovered from a woman aged 40 to 55 in good health and CMV-seropositive. V and J are TRBV4-2 and TRBJ2-1; D is perhaps TRBD1 (7 bases). The CDR3: CASSPGGLYNEQFF. The CDR3 DNA sequence: TGTGCCAGCAGCCCAGGGGGACTCTACAATGAGCAGTTCTTC.